This T cell receptor beta chain was obtained from a study of regulatory T cells in long-lasting Graves disease. Noted time point: newly diagnosed GD, antithyroid drugs for less than 3 months. Following extraction of RNA from PBMCs, that RNA was used to make the TCR library. In building TCR beta libraries, iRepertoire HTBI primers were used together with Arm-PCR of CDR3 regions. TCRdb reanalysed the multiplex PCR reads using MiXCR and keeps one entry per CDR3 protein. The sample lists roughly 410,000 distinct CDR3 sequences, roughly 15% occurring once. Study conclusions and caveats: Newly diagnosed Graves' patients exceeded persistent ones in TCR diversity.

The CDR3 is made up of 14 amino acids. CDR1 is PRHDT, CDR2 FYEKMQ, per germline (reference sequence). This clonotype occurred a few times. Its antigen is currently unknown. With a much larger clone just one base away, this may be a read error. These same records also appear under a second study, on T cells in Graves' hyperthyroidism and ophthalmopathy. That report notes: Carried out on the TCR CDR3, a first-round RT-PCR used the HTBI primer set.

This TCR came from a woman aged 40 to 49 with Graves disease. Sequenced material: peripheral blood mononuclear cells (PBMCs), taken at new diagnosis, from a patient treated with antithyroid drugs. The chain uses TRBV13 and TRBJ2-1; 9 nucleotides match TRBD1. The DNA of the CDR3 is TGTGCCGGCAGCCAGGGACAGGGTGGGAATGAGCAGTTCTTC. Encoded protein: CAGSQGQGGNEQFF.